This entry concerns a single T cell receptor beta chain. These data come from a study of OX40 agonist ivuxolimab in advanced cancers. Turning to the study itself: Having had anti-PD-1, anti-PD-L1 or anti-CTLA-4 therapy before was allowed, and about 42% had some.

TCRdb's copy holds only in-frame clones and misses some; the assay was immunoSEQ multiplex PCR. This table holds about 19,000 clones, 86% found once. Anyone with autoimmune disease history or systemic immunosuppression was excluded. CDR3 length: 14 residues. Germline lookup yields CDR1 MDHEN and CDR2 SYDVKM. V was clipped by 3 bases and J by 2 bases, with 11 bases between them. The rearrangement joins TRBV28 to TRBJ2-7; D is undetermined. Sequenced here: CD4+ or CD8+ T cells sorted from blood, sampled in a trial of the OX40 agonist ivuxolimab. The sequence came from an adult with an advanced solid tumor such as melanoma, head and neck, liver or kidney cancer. This CDR3 is CASSLLTRPYEQYF. In nucleotides, the CDR3 is TGTGCCAGCAGTTTGCTAACAAGGCCCTACGAGCAGTACTTC.